Only a few counts were recorded for the clone carrying this TCR beta chain. The antigen remains unidentified. In germline, CDR1 is SQVTM, CDR2 ANQGSEA. Trimming took off 4 bases at V and 1 base at J, with 11 bases between the two ends. The CDR3 extends over 13 amino acids. The study reverse transcribed the entire isolated RNA, so it sequenced expressed TCRB transcripts. There were 3.4 million or so reads on average in the naive, central memory and regulatory T cell samples. Data came from immunoSEQ multiplex PCR; TCRdb stores just in-frame clones and leaves some out. Among around 260,000 clones listed, around 24% were seen once. This record belongs to a study of beta chain features in type 1 diabetes. General study results and limits: Type 1 diabetes patients had TCRB CDR3s that were shorter (moderately but significantly so) in all four CD4+ subsets. Sequencing used cDNA, and cells with high TCR expression could therefore be over-represented. In patients and controls equally, PCR might favor templates that are shorter.

This TCR was recovered from a woman aged 25 to 45 with type 1 diabetes. J is TRBJ2-7 and V is TRBV29-1; a possible D gene is TRBD1 (6 bases). Specimen: naive CD4+ T cells from blood. The CDR3 DNA reads as TGCAGCGTTGGGACAGCAGATTCCTACGAGCAGTACTTC. This encodes CSVGTADSYEQYF.